These T cell receptor beta chains were read from a single sample in a study of T cell changes during pregnancy in multiple sclerosis. The data were produced by immunoSEQ multiplex PCR, yet TCRdb's version contains in-frame clones alone and is incomplete. Here the sample spans 40,000 to 55,000 clones, 80% to 90% being singletons. The sample in question was CD8+ T cells from peripheral blood mononuclear cells, obtained in the second trimester of pregnancy. The origin of the receptors is a female donor with multiple sclerosis, enrolled in a pregnancy study. CDR3s include the opening cysteine and the closing phenylalanine or tryptophan. D genes are given only for firm matches. Clone size appears in some rows only: once, few, many, or a class for an expanded clone.

>TRBJ2-1|NA|NA|TRBV11-2|11
CASSRGNEQFF
TGTGCCAGCAGCCGAGGCAATGAGCAGTTCTTC
>TRBJ2-2|NA|NA|TRBV6-5|15
CASSYSTGDTGELFF
TGTGCCAGCAGTTACTCGACGGGGGACACCGGGGAGCTGTTTTTT
>TRBJ1-2|once|TRBD1|TRBV9|15
CASSGWGQEVYGYTF
TGTGCCAGCAGCGGATGGGGACAGGAGGTCTATGGCTACACCTTC
>TRBJ2-1|NA|TRBD1|TRBV13|15
CASSSDRGNYNEQFF
TGTGCCAGCAGCTCGGACAGGGGAAACTACAATGAGCAGTTCTTC
>TRBJ1-5|NA|NA|TRBV6-1|15
CASSDMWGDNQPQHF
TGTGCCAGCAGTGATATGTGGGGAGACAATCAGCCCCAGCATTTT
>TRBJ2-7|few|NA|TRBV6-5|15
CASSAQALSSYEQYF
TGTGCCAGCAGTGCCCAGGCCTTGAGCTCCTACGAGCAGTACTTC
>TRBJ2-4|NA|TRBD2|TRBV5-1|16
CASSLAEAGVGNIQYF
TGCGCCAGCAGCTTGGCGGAGGCGGGGGTAGGGAACATTCAGTACTTC
>TRBJ1-1|few|NA|TRBV9|13
CASSVGGSTEAFF
TGTGCCAGCAGCGTCGGGGGTTCCACTGAAGCTTTCTTT
>TRBJ1-2|once|NA|TRBV19|12
CASTVREGGYTF
TGTGCCAGTACGGTTAGGGAGGGTGGCTACACCTTC
>TRBJ2-2|NA|NA|TRBV29-1|12
CSVERGPGELFF
TGCAGCGTTGAACGCGGTCCCGGGGAGCTGTTTTTT
>TRBJ2-1|NA|NA|TRBV27|15
CASRPGGGIYNEQFF
TGTGCCAGCAGGCCGGGGGGCGGCATCTACAATGAGCAGTTCTTC
>TRBJ1-1|NA|NA|TRBV2|8
CASLGAFF
TGTGCCAGCCTAGGAGCTTTCTTT
>TRBJ1-2|few|TRBD1|TRBV7-2|14
CASSAGQGPYGYTF
TGTGCCAGCAGCGCGGGACAGGGGCCCTATGGCTACACCTTC
>TRBJ2-5|NA|TRBD2|TRBV6-1|14
CASSSLAGVETQYF
TGTGCCAGCAGTTCCCTAGCGGGGGTGGAGACCCAGTACTTC
>TRBJ2-2|NA|NA|TRBV7-8|14
CAQGLGTDTGELFF
TGTGCCCAGGGGCTAGGAACCGACACCGGGGAGCTGTTTTTT
>TRBJ1-1|NA|NA|TRBV7-2|15
CASSPFPTANTEAFF
TGTGCCAGCAGCCCCTTCCCGACAGCTAACACTGAAGCTTTCTTT
>TRBJ2-1|NA|NA|TRBV11-3|13
CASSLDPRDEQFF
TGTGCCAGCAGCTTAGATCCCCGGGATGAGCAGTTCTTC
>TRBJ2-5|NA|NA|TRBV19|13
CASSPSGQETQYF
TGTGCCAGTAGCCCCTCGGGCCAAGAGACCCAGTACTTC
>TRBJ2-1|NA|TRBD2|TRBV13|15
CASSPQERGHNEQFF
TGTGCCAGCAGCCCTCAGGAGCGGGGGCACAATGAGCAGTTCTTC
>TRBJ2-1|once|NA|TRBV20-1|11
CSAWGVNEQFF
TGCAGTGCTTGGGGGGTAAATGAGCAGTTCTTC
>TRBJ2-1|NA|NA|TRBV7-9|15
CASIHPRGIYNEQFF
TGTGCCAGCATCCACCCGCGCGGGATCTACAATGAGCAGTTCTTC
>TRBJ1-5|NA|NA|TRBV27|13
CASSLSEHQPQHF
TGTGCCAGCAGTTTATCAGAGCATCAGCCCCAGCATTTT
>TRBJ2-7|NA|NA|TRBV5-6|12
CASSLDIYEQYF
TGTGCCAGCAGCTTGGATATCTACGAGCAGTACTTC
>TRBJ2-7|NA|TRBD1|TRBV2|12
CAWTGRRREQYF
TGTGCCTGGACAGGGCGTCGAAGAGAGCAGTACTTC
>TRBJ2-7|NA|NA|TRBV13|15
CASSSDGTDNYEQYF
TGTGCCAGCAGCTCCGATGGGACTGACAACTACGAGCAGTACTTC
>TRBJ2-7|NA|TRBD1|TRBV5-6|12
CASSAGTGEQYF
TGTGCCAGCAGCGCCGGGACAGGCGAGCAGTACTTC
>TRBJ2-7|NA|TRBD2|TRBV9|15
CASSVEGGHSYEQYF
TGTGCCAGCAGCGTAGAGGGAGGGCACTCCTACGAGCAGTACTTC
>TRBJ2-7|NA|NA|TRBV6-1|11
CASNSIYEQYF
TGTGCCAGCAACTCCATCTACGAGCAGTACTTC
>TRBJ2-7|NA|NA|TRBV6-1|15
CASSESGVGHHEQYF
TGTGCCAGCAGTGAAAGTGGGGTGGGGCATCACGAGCAGTACTTC
>TRBJ1-1|NA|NA|TRBV30|13
CAWSVGEDTEAFF
TGTGCCTGGAGTGTAGGGGAAGACACTGAAGCTTTCTTT
>TRBJ1-1|NA|NA|TRBV2|15
CASSESGVAITEAFF
TGTGCCAGCAGTGAAAGCGGGGTAGCGATAACTGAAGCTTTCTTT
>TRBJ1-2|NA|NA|TRBV4-1|14
CASSQDAGLGGYTF
TGCGCCAGCAGCCAAGACGCGGGTTTGGGGGGCTACACCTTC
>TRBJ1-4|NA|TRBD1|TRBV19|15
CASSIGTGLSEKLFF
TGTGCCAGTAGTATAGGGACAGGGTTGAGTGAAAAACTGTTTTTT
>TRBJ2-5|NA|NA|TRBV11-2|12
CASSPSGETQYF
TGTGCCAGCAGCCCCTCCGGGGAGACCCAGTACTTC
>TRBJ1-2|NA|TRBD1|TRBV6-5|14
CASSYPGQGHGYTF
TGTGCCAGCAGTTACCCGGGACAGGGTCATGGCTACACCTTC
>TRBJ2-5|NA|TRBD2|TRBV5-6|19
CASSSEGTSGGAGEETQYF
TGTGCCAGCAGCTCTGAGGGGACTAGCGGGGGGGCCGGGGAAGAGACCCAGTACTTC
>TRBJ2-7|NA|TRBD2|TRBV7-8|14
CASISRGGSYEQYF
TGTGCCAGCATATCGCGGGGGGGTTCCTACGAGCAGTACTTC
>TRBJ2-5|NA|NA|TRBV5-1|13
CASSDMSGETQYF
TGCGCCAGCAGCGACATGTCAGGGGAGACCCAGTACTTC
>TRBJ1-2|once|NA|TRBV5-6|14
CASRFQGFSYGYTF
TGTGCCAGCAGATTCCAGGGGTTTAGCTATGGCTACACCTTC
>TRBJ2-5|NA|TRBD1|TRBV9|15
CASSVGQGSQETQYF
TGTGCCAGCAGCGTAGGACAGGGGTCCCAAGAGACCCAGTACTTC
>TRBJ1-2|NA|NA|TRBV5-1|15
CASSPGGLSNYGYTF
TGCGCCAGCAGCCCCGGGGGGCTCTCTAACTATGGCTACACCTTC
>TRBJ1-6|NA|NA|TRBV4-1|14
CASSPNGYNSPLHF
TGCGCCAGCAGCCCGAACGGGTACAATTCACCCCTCCACTTT
>TRBJ2-5|NA|NA|TRBV20-1|11
CSARVEETQYF
TGCAGTGCTAGAGTGGAGGAGACCCAGTACTTC
>TRBJ2-7|NA|NA|TRBV7-9|16
CASSLEGGLSSYEQYF
TGTGCCAGCAGCTTAGAAGGAGGGCTCAGCTCCTACGAGCAGTACTTC
>TRBJ2-3|few|NA|TRBV7-6|14
CASSLEAWADTQYF
TGTGCCAGCAGCCTCGAGGCGTGGGCAGATACGCAGTATTTT
>TRBJ1-6|NA|TRBD1|TRBV7-6|16
CASSLSGQGLNSPLHF
TGTGCCAGCAGCTTATCCGGACAGGGTCTTAATTCACCCCTCCACTTT
>TRBJ2-7|NA|TRBD1|TRBV7-8|15
CASSSPDRARVEQYF
TGTGCCAGCAGCTCACCAGACAGGGCCCGAGTCGAGCAGTACTTC
>TRBJ2-7|NA|NA|TRBV11-2|13
CASSLEVAVEQYF
TGTGCCAGCAGCTTAGAGGTGGCAGTCGAGCAGTACTTC
>TRBJ2-1|NA|NA|TRBV19|16
CASSIAAGFSYNEQFF
TGTGCCAGTAGTATCGCAGCGGGTTTCTCCTACAATGAGCAGTTCTTC
>TRBJ2-3|once|TRBD2|TRBV6-5|16
CASSSRTSGGTDTQYF
TGTGCCAGCAGTTCAAGGACTAGCGGGGGAACAGATACGCAGTATTTT